These T cell receptor beta chains were read from a single sample in a study of cytotoxic CD8 clonotypes in ibrutinib-treated CLL. Clones were sequenced by immunoSEQ multiplex PCR, and TCRdb holds only the in-frame ones, with some missing. Among approximately 42,000 clones listed, roughly 69% were seen once. The sample here was PBMCs, taken after 12 months of ibrutinib treatment. The receptor set was obtained from a human donor with chronic lymphocytic leukemia. CDR3s include the opening cysteine and the closing phenylalanine or tryptophan. A D gene is named only where the DNA matches it firmly. Clone size appears in some rows only: once, few, many, or a class for an expanded clone.

TRBJ2-1	-	TRBV12-5	-	CASGLSINEQFF	TGTGCTAGTGGTTTGTCCATCAATGAGCAGTTCTTC
TRBJ2-7	-	TRBV7-2	-	CASSLADSYEQYF	TGTGCCAGCAGCTTAGCTGACTCCTACGAGCAGTACTTC
TRBJ2-7	TRBD1	TRBV10-3	-	CATRDRLISEQYF	TGTGCCACTCGGGACAGGTTAATTTCCGAGCAGTACTTC
TRBJ1-2	-	TRBV27	once	CASSFQGPNYGYTF	TGTGCCAGCAGTTTCCAGGGTCCCAACTATGGCTACACCTTC
TRBJ1-1	TRBD1	TRBV4-1	few	CASSPRTGRNTEAFF	TGCGCCAGCAGCCCAAGGACAGGGAGGAACACTGAAGCTTTCTTT
TRBJ1-1	-	TRBV12-5	-	CASGLSANTEAFF	TGTGCTAGTGGTTTATCGGCGAACACTGAAGCTTTCTTT
TRBJ2-3	TRBD2	TRBV27	-	CASRTSGRYTDTQYF	TGTGCCAGCAGGACTAGCGGGAGGTACACAGATACGCAGTATTTT
TRBJ2-5	-	TRBV6-5	-	CASSSQETQYF	TGTGCCAGCAGCAGCCAAGAGACCCAGTACTTC
TRBJ1-1	TRBD1	TRBV6-6	-	CASTETGLGEAFF	TGTGCCAGCACCGAGACAGGGCTGGGAGAAGCTTTCTTT
TRBJ1-2	TRBD1	TRBV7-9	few	CASSPQGDYGYTF	TGTGCCAGCAGCCCACAGGGGGACTATGGCTACACCTTC
TRBJ1-1	TRBD1	TRBV6-6	-	CATRGQGGWDTEAFF	TGTGCCACCAGGGGACAGGGAGGGTGGGACACTGAAGCTTTCTTT
TRBJ1-1	TRBD1	TRBV29-1	-	CSVGTGVAEAFF	TGCAGCGTTGGGACAGGGGTCGCTGAAGCTTTCTTT
TRBJ1-5	-	TRBV6-5	-	CASSSAARQPQHF	TGTGCCAGCAGTTCCGCCGCCCGGCAGCCCCAGCATTTT
TRBJ1-1	TRBD1	TRBV7-6	-	CASRLMTGDYAEAFF	TGTGCCAGCAGGTTAATGACAGGGGATTACGCTGAAGCTTTCTTT
TRBJ2-3	-	TRBV6-5	-	CASSYSSRGGTDTQYF	TGTGCCAGCAGTTACTCGTCGAGAGGGGGCACAGATACGCAGTATTTT
TRBJ1-3	-	TRBV27	few	CATRGNGNTIYF	TGTGCCACAAGGGGGAATGGAAACACCATATATTTT
TRBJ2-2	TRBD2	TRBV9	-	CASSVGTSGSAGELFF	TGTGCCAGCAGCGTAGGGACTAGCGGGAGCGCCGGGGAGCTGTTTTTT
TRBJ2-3	TRBD2	TRBV7-2	-	CASSFRRTSGSTDTQYF	TGTGCCAGCAGCTTTAGACGGACTAGCGGGAGCACAGATACGCAGTATTTT
TRBJ2-2	-	TRBV6-5	-	CASSYSPYGELFF	TGTGCCAGCAGTTACTCCCCTTACGGGGAGCTGTTTTTT
TRBJ2-7	-	TRBV7-5	-	CVRSYSTGVEQYF	TGTGTCAGAAGCTATTCGACAGGGGTCGAGCAGTACTTC
TRBJ2-7	-	TRBV11-3	few	CASSPQGREFEQYF	TGTGCCAGCAGCCCACAGGGCCGAGAATTCGAGCAGTACTTC
TRBJ1-5	-	TRBV27	few	CASRLPGRGGYSNQPQHF	TGTGCCAGCAGATTACCAGGGAGAGGGGGGTATAGCAATCAGCCCCAGCATTTT
TRBJ2-7	TRBD2	TRBV6-1	-	CASSQREGPYEQYF	TGTGCCAGCAGTCAGCGGGAGGGCCCCTACGAGCAGTACTTC
TRBJ1-4	-	TRBV25-1	-	CASSDRGGEKLFF	TGTGCCAGCAGTGACAGGGGAGGGGAAAAACTGTTTTTT
TRBJ2-5	-	TRBV5-1	-	CASSPGPAGAQETQYF	TGCGCCAGCAGCCCCGGGCCGGCAGGGGCACAGGAGACCCAGTACTTC
TRBJ2-7	-	TRBV5-1	-	CASSSRGPEQYF	TGCGCCAGCAGCTCAAGGGGCCCCGAGCAGTACTTC